These T cell receptor beta chains were read from a single sample in a study of identical twins. TCRdb reprocessed the 5' RACE reads via MiXCR and lists one record per CDR3 protein. Counted here are 420,000 or so distinct CDR3 sequences, roughly 20% occurring once; the ten biggest clones make up around 12%. Input material: naive T cells sorted from blood. These receptors originate from a man in his fifties in good health. The CDR3 runs from the conserved cysteine through the conserved F or W. D genes are given only for firm matches. Rows may omit the clone size; those that give it use once, few, many or a size class.

D gene	V gene	clone size	CDR3 length	J gene	CDR3 protein	CDR3 DNA
-	TRBV29-1	-	13	TRBJ2-5	CSVDAGWGETQYF	TGCAGCGTTGATGCGGGATGGGGAGAGACCCAGTACTTC
TRBD1	TRBV28	-	14	TRBJ2-7	CASRTGGSAYEQYF	TGTGCCAGCAGAACAGGGGGAAGTGCCTACGAGCAGTATTTC
TRBD1	TRBV20-1	-	15	TRBJ2-7	CSASSAGTAFYEQYF	TGCAGTGCTAGTAGTGCCGGGACAGCGTTCTACGAGCAGTACTTC
-	TRBV9	-	15	TRBJ2-1	CASSPGGAPYNEQFF	TGTGCCAGCAGCCCCGGGGGAGCACCCTACAATGAGCAGTTCTTC
-	TRBV7-3	-	16	TRBJ1-1	CASSLTGGEQGTEAFF	TGTGCCAGCAGCTTAACGGGAGGGGAGCAGGGCACTGAAGCTTTCTTT
-	TRBV29-1	many	13	TRBJ2-7	CSVVGGGIYEQYF	TGCAGCGTTGTGGGAGGGGGTATCTACGAGCAGTACTTC
-	TRBV3-1	many	15	TRBJ2-5	CASSQDWGGTETQYF	TGTGCCAGCAGCCAAGACTGGGGTGGAACGGAGACCCAGTACTTC
TRBD2	TRBV5-1	many	18	TRBJ2-1	CASSPWTSASRVDNEQFF	TGCGCCAGCAGCCCTTGGACTAGCGCCTCCAGGGTTGACAATGAGCAGTTCTTC
-	TRBV12-3/TRBV12-4	-	15	TRBJ2-5	CASSSDRSDRETQYF	TGTGCCAGCAGCTCAGACCGGAGTGATAGAGAGACCCAGTACTTC
-	TRBV12-3/TRBV12-4	-	13	TRBJ2-2	CASKGGRTGELFF	TGTGCCAGCAAAGGAGGGCGCACCGGGGAGCTGTTTTTT
TRBD2	TRBV6-2/TRBV6-3	-	16	TRBJ2-1	CASSSLLAGAINEQFF	TGTGCCAGCAGTTCACTTCTAGCGGGGGCAATCAATGAGCAGTTCTTC
-	TRBV3-1	-	16	TRBJ2-1	CASSPGFAGRSNEQFF	TGTGCCAGCAGCCCCGGGTTCGCAGGCAGGAGTAATGAGCAGTTCTTC
-	TRBV20-1	many	16	TRBJ1-6	CSAIRDGPPYNSPLHF	TGCAGTGCTATCCGGGACGGCCCTCCCTATAATTCACCCCTCCACTTT